These T cell receptor beta chains were read from a single sample in a study of blood T cells in healthy people across ages. TCRdb re-called the 5' RACE reads through MiXCR, storing one row per CDR3 protein. The sample carries some 730,000 distinct CDR3 sequences, 20% to 25% recorded once. The sample taken for sequencing was blood. The receptors shown here come from a man in his 70s in good health. Each CDR3 is given with its conserved first and last residue. The order of the fields is clone size, V gene, D gene, J gene, CDR3 protein, CDR3 DNA. The D gene is left open where the match is weak. The size field is filled for only some rows; it gives once, few, many or a size class.

size: few
V: TRBV5-1
D: TRBD1
J: TRBJ2-1
CDR3: CASSLAGTGSWYEQFF
DNA: TGCGCCAGCAGCTTGGCCGGGACAGGGTCTTGGTATGAGCAGTTCTTC

size: few
V: TRBV6-4
D: TRBD2
J: TRBJ2-3
CDR3: CASSPSGGADTQYF
DNA: TGTGCCAGCAGTCCTAGCGGGGGGGCAGATACGCAGTATTTT

size: NA
V: TRBV28
D: NA
J: TRBJ2-1
CDR3: CASTLGQALHNEQFF
DNA: TGTGCCAGCACCCTAGGACAAGCCCTTCACAATGAGCAGTTCTTC

size: few
V: TRBV5-5
D: NA
J: TRBJ2-3
CDR3: CASMGGPSTDTQYF
DNA: TGTGCCAGCATGGGGGGACCTAGCACAGATACGCAGTATTTT

size: NA
V: TRBV20-1
D: NA
J: TRBJ1-4
CDR3: CSANERLANEKLFF
DNA: TGCAGTGCTAACGAAAGGTTAGCTAATGAAAAACTGTTTTTT

size: NA
V: TRBV10-3
D: NA
J: TRBJ2-3
CDR3: CAIMGGMGDTQYF
DNA: TGTGCCATCATGGGCGGGATGGGAGATACGCAGTATTTT

size: NA
V: TRBV6-5
D: TRBD2
J: TRBJ2-1
CDR3: CASGLERGYNEQFF
DNA: TGTGCCAGCGGACTGGAGCGGGGGTACAATGAGCAGTTCTTC

size: NA
V: TRBV20-1
D: NA
J: TRBJ2-5
CDR3: CSANRQVQETQYF
DNA: TGCAGTGCTAACCGACAGGTCCAAGAGACCCAGTACTTC

size: NA
V: TRBV11-2
D: NA
J: TRBJ2-3
CDR3: CASSPGPVNTQYF
DNA: TGTGCCAGCAGCCCGGGCCCGGTTAATACGCAGTATTTT

size: NA
V: TRBV20-1
D: NA
J: TRBJ1-3
CDR3: CAERGSSGNTIYF
DNA: TGCGCTGAACGGGGCAGCTCCGGAAACACCATATATTTT

size: many
V: TRBV5-1
D: NA
J: TRBJ2-3
CDR3: CASSQESDTQYF
DNA: TGCGCCAGCAGCCAGGAGTCCGATACGCAGTATTTT

size: few
V: TRBV5-1
D: NA
J: TRBJ2-4
CDR3: CASSAGTDVAKNIQYF
DNA: TGCGCCAGCAGCGCGGGGACCGATGTAGCCAAAAACATTCAGTACTTC

size: few
V: TRBV20-1
D: NA
J: TRBJ2-3
CDR3: CSARVAGYSTDTQYF
DNA: TGCAGTGCTAGAGTGGCGGGTTATAGCACAGATACGCAGTATTTT

size: NA
V: TRBV6-2/TRBV6-3
D: NA
J: TRBJ2-2
CDR3: CASSYGAQRGTGELFF
DNA: TGTGCCAGCAGTTACGGGGCCCAACGGGGGACCGGGGAGCTGTTTTTT

size: few
V: TRBV20-1
D: NA
J: TRBJ2-7
CDR3: CSANPAREGHSYEQYF
DNA: TGCAGTGCTAACCCCGCTAGGGAGGGACATTCCTACGAGCAGTACTTC

size: few
V: TRBV6-1
D: TRBD2
J: TRBJ2-3
CDR3: CASKISGSTNTDTQYF
DNA: TGTGCCAGCAAAATTAGCGGGAGTACTAACACAGATACGCAGTATTTT

size: NA
V: TRBV6-1
D: NA
J: TRBJ2-5
CDR3: CASSEGSLTQYF
DNA: TGTGCCAGCAGTGAAGGATCGCTAACCCAGTACTTC

size: few
V: TRBV18
D: NA
J: TRBJ1-2
CDR3: CASSPQRQHYGYTF
DNA: TGTGCCAGCTCACCACAGCGGCAGCACTATGGCTACACCTTC

size: few
V: TRBV29-1
D: NA
J: TRBJ2-7
CDR3: CSVEKVGGDEQYF
DNA: TGCAGCGTTGAAAAAGTAGGAGGGGACGAGCAGTACTTC

size: few
V: TRBV10-3
D: NA
J: TRBJ2-1
CDR3: CAISGSNEQFF
DNA: TGTGCCATCAGTGGGTCGAATGAGCAGTTCTTC

size: NA
V: TRBV7-2
D: NA
J: TRBJ2-5
CDR3: CASSLSSGRAQTQYF
DNA: TGTGCCAGCAGCTTATCAAGCGGCAGGGCCCAGACCCAGTACTTC

size: few
V: TRBV21-1
D: NA
J: TRBJ1-2
CDR3: CASSKYYGAITF
DNA: TGTGCCAGCAGCAAATATTACGGGGCGATTACCTTC

size: NA
V: TRBV29-1
D: NA
J: TRBJ2-7
CDR3: CSVADPFYEQYF
DNA: TGCAGCGTCGCGGACCCTTTCTACGAGCAGTACTTC

size: few
V: TRBV20-1
D: NA
J: TRBJ2-3
CDR3: CSASPSHTYTDTQYF
DNA: TGCAGTGCTAGCCCTAGCCACACCTACACAGATACGCAGTATTTT

size: few
V: TRBV28
D: NA
J: TRBJ1-4
CDR3: CASGQATNEKLFF
DNA: TGTGCCAGCGGACAAGCAACTAATGAAAAACTGTTTTTT

size: NA
V: TRBV25-1
D: NA
J: TRBJ1-2
CDR3: CASSDLYNYGYTF
DNA: TGTGCCAGCAGTGATCTGTATAACTATGGCTACACCTTC

size: NA
V: TRBV20-1
D: NA
J: TRBJ2-6
CDR3: CSASRLSSGANVLTF
DNA: TGCAGTGCTAGCCGACTGAGCTCTGGGGCCAACGTCCTGACTTTC

size: few
V: TRBV11-3
D: TRBD2
J: TRBJ2-1
CDR3: CASSLGGSGRAWNEQFF
DNA: TGTGCCAGCAGCTTAGGAGGTAGCGGGAGGGCGTGGAATGAGCAGTTCTTC

size: NA
V: TRBV20-1
D: NA
J: TRBJ2-7
CDR3: CSARGNRGSYEQYF
DNA: TGCAGTGCTAGAGGGAACCGAGGCTCCTACGAGCAGTACTTC

size: few
V: TRBV7-2
D: NA
J: TRBJ1-1
CDR3: CASSLALAAWSAFF
DNA: TGTGCCAGCAGCTTAGCGCTGGCAGCGTGGTCGGCTTTCTTT

size: many
V: TRBV24-1
D: NA
J: TRBJ1-1
CDR3: CATSLGNTEAFF
DNA: TGTGCCACTAGCCTAGGGAACACTGAAGCTTTCTTT

size: NA
V: TRBV6-1
D: NA
J: TRBJ2-5
CDR3: CASSEQRGETQYF
DNA: TGTGCCAGCAGTGAACAGCGAGGGGAGACCCAGTACTTC

size: many
V: TRBV6-1
D: NA
J: TRBJ2-5
CDR3: CASSEDPGRETQYF
DNA: TGTGCCAGCAGTGAAGACCCAGGGAGGGAGACCCAGTACTTC

size: NA
V: TRBV5-1
D: TRBD1
J: TRBJ2-7
CDR3: CASSRPGTGSVVEQYF
DNA: TGCGCCAGCAGCCGCCCCGGGACAGGGAGCGTGGTCGAGCAGTACTTC

size: NA
V: TRBV20-1
D: NA
J: TRBJ2-1
CDR3: CSARGGDPSSYNEQFF
DNA: TGCAGTGCTAGAGGGGGCGACCCTAGCTCCTACAATGAGCAGTTCTTC

size: few
V: TRBV7-6
D: NA
J: TRBJ1-6
CDR3: CASSLGGASSSYNSPLHF
DNA: TGTGCCAGCAGCTTAGGGGGGGCCTCGAGCTCCTATAATTCACCCCTCCACTTT

size: many
V: TRBV7-2
D: TRBD1
J: TRBJ2-2
CDR3: CASSLWVGTEKTGELFF
DNA: TGTGCCAGCAGCTTATGGGTCGGGACAGAAAAGACCGGGGAGCTGTTTTTT

size: NA
V: TRBV28
D: NA
J: TRBJ2-3
CDR3: CASISLGGLGRDTQYF
DNA: TGTGCCAGCATTAGCTTGGGGGGCCTAGGTCGAGATACGCAGTATTTT

size: few
V: TRBV20-1
D: TRBD2
J: TRBJ2-7
CDR3: CSAREGAGLAGKMVF
DNA: TGCAGTGCTAGAGAGGGCGCGGGACTAGCGGGAAAGATGGTCTTC

size: NA
V: TRBV2
D: NA
J: TRBJ2-7
CDR3: CASSAGGGRGIYEQYF
DNA: TGTGCCAGCAGTGCCGGAGGGGGGCGAGGGATCTACGAGCAGTACTTC

size: few
V: TRBV24-1
D: NA
J: TRBJ2-2
CDR3: CATSDETPRAGELFF
DNA: TGTGCCACCAGTGACGAGACACCAAGAGCCGGGGAGCTGTTTTTT

size: few
V: TRBV12-3/TRBV12-4
D: TRBD2
J: TRBJ2-1
CDR3: CASSSETSGYNEQFF
DNA: TGTGCCAGCAGTTCGGAGACTAGCGGTTACAATGAGCAGTTCTTC

size: few
V: TRBV20-1
D: NA
J: TRBJ2-5
CDR3: CSARGRASSWETQYF
DNA: TGCAGTGCTAGAGGCAGGGCCTCCAGTTGGGAGACCCAGTACTTC

size: NA
V: TRBV7-9
D: TRBD2
J: TRBJ2-3
CDR3: CASSRASGDTDTQYF
DNA: TGTGCCAGCTCGAGGGCTAGCGGGGACACAGATACGCAGTATTTT

size: NA
V: TRBV7-9
D: TRBD1
J: TRBJ2-1
CDR3: CASSQQGGGEQFF
DNA: TGTGCCAGCAGCCAACAGGGGGGCGGTGAGCAGTTCTTC

size: NA
V: TRBV12-3/TRBV12-4
D: NA
J: TRBJ2-5
CDR3: CASNQRWRQETQYF
DNA: TGTGCCAGCAACCAACGATGGCGTCAAGAGACCCAGTACTTC

size: few
V: TRBV20-1
D: TRBD1
J: TRBJ2-3
CDR3: CSAETGGPTDTQYF
DNA: TGCAGTGCTGAAACAGGGGGACCCACAGATACGCAGTATTTT